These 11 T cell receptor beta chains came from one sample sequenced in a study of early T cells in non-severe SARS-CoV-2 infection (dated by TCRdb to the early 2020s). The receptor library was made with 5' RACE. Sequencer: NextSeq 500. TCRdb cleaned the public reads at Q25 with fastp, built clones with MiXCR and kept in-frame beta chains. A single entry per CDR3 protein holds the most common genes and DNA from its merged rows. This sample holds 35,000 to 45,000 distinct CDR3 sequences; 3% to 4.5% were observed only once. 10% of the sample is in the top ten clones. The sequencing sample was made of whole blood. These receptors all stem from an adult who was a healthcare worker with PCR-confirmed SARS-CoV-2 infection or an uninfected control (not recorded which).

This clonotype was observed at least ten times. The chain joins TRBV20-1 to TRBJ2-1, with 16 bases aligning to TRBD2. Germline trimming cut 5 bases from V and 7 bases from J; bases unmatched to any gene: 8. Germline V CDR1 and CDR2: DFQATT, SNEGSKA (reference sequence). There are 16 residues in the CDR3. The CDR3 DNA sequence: TGCAGTGCTGGGACTAGCGGGAGGGCCCGTTGGAATGAGCAGTTCTTC. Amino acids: CSAGTSGRARWNEQFF.

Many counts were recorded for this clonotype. The DNA for the CDR3 is TGCAGCGTGGCCCCGAGGACAGGGACGGCTTACGAGCAGTACTTC. Translated: CSVAPRTGTAYEQYF. This chain connects TRBV29-1 to TRBJ2-7; 8 nucleotides match TRBD1. J was trimmed by 4 bases and V by 6 bases; bases with no gene match: 14. The CDR3 consists of 15 residues. The germline V gene has CDR1 SQVTM and CDR2 ANQGSEA.

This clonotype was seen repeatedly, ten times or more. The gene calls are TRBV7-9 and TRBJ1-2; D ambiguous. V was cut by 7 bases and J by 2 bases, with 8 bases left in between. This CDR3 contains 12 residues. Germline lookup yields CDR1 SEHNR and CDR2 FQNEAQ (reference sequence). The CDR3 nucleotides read TGTGCCAGCACCGGCCCGAACTATGGCTACACCTTC. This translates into CASTGPNYGYTF. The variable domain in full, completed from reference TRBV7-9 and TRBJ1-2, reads DTGVSQNPRHKITKRGQNVTFRCDPISEHNRLYWYRQTLGQGPEFLTYFQNEAQLEKSRLLSDRFSAERPKGSFSTLEIQRTEQGDSAMYLCASTGPNYGYTFGSGTRLTVV.

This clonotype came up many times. The CDR3 bases are TGTGCCAGCAGCCCAACTAGCGGGGGCACAGATACGCAGTATTTT. It encodes CASSPTSGGTDTQYF. The rearrangement joins TRBV7-9 to TRBJ2-3; 10 nucleotides agree with TRBD2. This CDR3 is built from 15 residues. Germline V gene lookup returns CDR1 SEHNR and CDR2 FQNEAQ (reference sequence). Unmatched junction bases numbered 3, after V lost 5 bases and J lost 1 base.

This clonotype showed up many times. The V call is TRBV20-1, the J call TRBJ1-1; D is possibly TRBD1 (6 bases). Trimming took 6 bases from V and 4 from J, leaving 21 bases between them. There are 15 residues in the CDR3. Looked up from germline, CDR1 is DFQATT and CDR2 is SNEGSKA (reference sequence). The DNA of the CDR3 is TGCAGTGCAAGCGACTCAGGGGTTGGTTTCACTGAAGCTTTCTTT. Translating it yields CSASDSGVGFTEAFF.

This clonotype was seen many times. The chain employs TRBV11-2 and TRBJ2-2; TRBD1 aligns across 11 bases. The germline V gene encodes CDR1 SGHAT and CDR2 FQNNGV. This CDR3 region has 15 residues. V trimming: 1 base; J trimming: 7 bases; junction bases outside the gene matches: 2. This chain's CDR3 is CASSLGTGGFGELFF. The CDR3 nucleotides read TGTGCCAGCAGCTTAGGGACAGGGGGCTTCGGGGAGCTGTTTTTT.

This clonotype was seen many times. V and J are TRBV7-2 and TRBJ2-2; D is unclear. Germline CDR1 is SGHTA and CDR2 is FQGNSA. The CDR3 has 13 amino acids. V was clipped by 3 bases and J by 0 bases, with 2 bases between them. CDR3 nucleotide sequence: TGTGCCAGCAGCTTCACGAACACCGGGGAGCTGTTTTTT. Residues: CASSFTNTGELFF.

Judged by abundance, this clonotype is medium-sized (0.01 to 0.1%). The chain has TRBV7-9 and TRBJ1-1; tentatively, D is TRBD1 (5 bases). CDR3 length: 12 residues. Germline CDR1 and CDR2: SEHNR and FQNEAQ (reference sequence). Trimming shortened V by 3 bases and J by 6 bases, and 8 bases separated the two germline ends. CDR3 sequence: CASSFQGPEAFF. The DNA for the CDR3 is TGTGCCAGCAGCTTTCAGGGTCCTGAAGCTTTCTTT.

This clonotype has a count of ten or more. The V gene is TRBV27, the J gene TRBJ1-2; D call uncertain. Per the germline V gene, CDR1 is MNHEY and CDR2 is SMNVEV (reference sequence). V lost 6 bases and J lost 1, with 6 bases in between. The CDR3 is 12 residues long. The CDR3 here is CASRDRNYGYTF. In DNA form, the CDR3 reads TGTGCCAGCAGAGACCGTAACTATGGCTACACCTTC.

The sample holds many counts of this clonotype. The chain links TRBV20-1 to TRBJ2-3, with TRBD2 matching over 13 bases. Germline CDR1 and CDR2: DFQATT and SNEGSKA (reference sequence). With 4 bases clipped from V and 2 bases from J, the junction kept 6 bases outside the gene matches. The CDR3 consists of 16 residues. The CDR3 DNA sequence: TGCAGTGCTAAGGACGGGACTAGCGGGATCACAGATACGCAGTATTTT. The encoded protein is CSAKDGTSGITDTQYF.

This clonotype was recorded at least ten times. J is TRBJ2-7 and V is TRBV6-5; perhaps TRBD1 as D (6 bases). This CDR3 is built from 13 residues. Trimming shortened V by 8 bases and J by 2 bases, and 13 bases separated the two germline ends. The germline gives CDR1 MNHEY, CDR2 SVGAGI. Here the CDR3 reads CASGEGTPYEQYF. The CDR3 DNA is TGTGCCAGCGGCGAGGGGACACCCTACGAGCAGTACTTC.